A selection of T cell receptor beta chains follows, all from one sample in a study of shared clonotypes between healthy human individuals. TCRdb's copy holds only in-frame clones and misses some; the assay was immunoSEQ multiplex PCR. The data contain about 730,000 clones, over 60% of them singletons. The source material was memory CD4+ T cells sorted from blood. The receptors originated from a woman aged 25-40 years in good health. The CDR3 runs from the conserved cysteine through the conserved F or W. A clone size is listed for some rows: how often the clone was seen (once, few, many), or a class if it is expanded.

v_call	j_call	clone_size	cdr3_aa
TRBV5-1	TRBJ2-3	few	CASSLRDRDRDTQYF
TRBV18	TRBJ2-6	-	CASSPGQIRSGANVLTF
TRBV28	TRBJ1-2	-	CASQGGGRYGYTF
TRBV6-5	TRBJ2-7	-	CASSSSGSSWYEQYF
TRBV28	TRBJ2-1	few	CASSFWQGVYNEQFF
TRBV18	TRBJ2-7	-	CASSRGQGGKTYEQYF
TRBV7-6	TRBJ2-1	-	CASSGTSGSSEQFF
TRBV30	TRBJ1-1	-	CAWDKRTEAFF
TRBV4-1	TRBJ2-5	-	CASSQEEGLETQYF
TRBV6-1	TRBJ2-5	-	CASSETQAKFQETQYF
TRBV9	TRBJ2-1	once	CASSVDSQSSYNEQFF
TRBV10-2	TRBJ2-3	-	CASGLAGGDTQYF
TRBV4-2	TRBJ2-5	many	CASSQEGDSGRETQYF
TRBV30	-	few	CAWSSNRIPTFGYEQYF
TRBV13	TRBJ2-3	-	CASSRSGREGDTQYF
TRBV11-3	TRBJ2-1	-	CASSLRLAGATGEQFF
TRBV2	TRBJ2-5	-	CASRAGQGPWETQYF
TRBV25-1	TRBJ2-5	-	CASSEGQRDLQETQYF
TRBV6-5	TRBJ2-3	once	CASRSSGLRTDTQYF
TRBV9	TRBJ2-3	-	CASSARRGVGDTQYF
TRBV2	TRBJ2-7	-	CASYLDRGVREQYF
TRBV5-1	TRBJ1-1	-	CASSGRQGNTEAFF
TRBV25-1	TRBJ1-2	-	CASRTTGGGGYTF
TRBV28	TRBJ2-7	few	CASSVDRISLYEQYF
TRBV5-8	TRBJ1-1	-	CASSFRRDREAFF
TRBV6-6	TRBJ1-1	few	CASRNRTEAFF
TRBV7-3	TRBJ2-3	-	CASSSTPGPAADTQYF
TRBV5-1	TRBJ1-2	-	CASSLQGLEGYTF